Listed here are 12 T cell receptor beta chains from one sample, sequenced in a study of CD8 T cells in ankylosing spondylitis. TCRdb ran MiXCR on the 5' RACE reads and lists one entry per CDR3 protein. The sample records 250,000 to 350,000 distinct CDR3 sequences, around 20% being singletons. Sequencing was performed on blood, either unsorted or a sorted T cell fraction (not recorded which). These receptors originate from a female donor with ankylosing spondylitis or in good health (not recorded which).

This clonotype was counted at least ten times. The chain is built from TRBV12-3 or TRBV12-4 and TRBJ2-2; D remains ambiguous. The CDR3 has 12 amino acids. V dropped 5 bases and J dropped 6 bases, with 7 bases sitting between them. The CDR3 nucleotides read TGTGCCAGCAGTGGAGCAGCCGGGGAGCTGTTTTTT. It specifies CASSGAAGELFF.

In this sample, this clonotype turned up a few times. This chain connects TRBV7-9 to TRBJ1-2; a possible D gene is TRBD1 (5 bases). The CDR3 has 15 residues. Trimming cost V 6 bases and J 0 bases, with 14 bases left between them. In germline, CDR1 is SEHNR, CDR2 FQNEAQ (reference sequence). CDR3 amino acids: CASSPPGRPNYGYTF. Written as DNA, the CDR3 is TGTGCCAGCAGTCCACCAGGGAGACCTAACTATGGCTACACCTTC.

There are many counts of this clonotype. The CDR3 spells CSVVTPSPRNTEAFF. Here the CDR3 DNA reads TGCAGCGTTGTGACACCTTCTCCGAGGAACACTGAAGCTTTCTTT. This chain joins TRBV29-1 and TRBJ1-1; D remains ambiguous. CDR3 length equals 15 residues. From germline, CDR1 is SQVTM and CDR2 ANQGSEA. Between the trimmed V and J ends, which lost 4 bases and 1 base, there was a span of 16 bases. Supplemented by reference TRBV29-1 and TRBJ1-1, the full variable domain reads SAVISQKPSRDICQRGTSLTIQCQVDSQVTMMFWYRQQPGQSLTLIATANQGSEATYESGFVIDKFPISRPNLTFSTLTVSNMSPEDSSIYLCSVVTPSPRNTEAFFGQGTRLTVV.

The CDR3 here is CASSPQREGGYEQYF. As DNA, the CDR3 is TGTGCCAGCTCACCCCAGCGGGAGGGCGGCTACGAGCAGTACTTC. The chain uses TRBV18 and TRBJ2-7, with 10 nucleotides matching TRBD2. The CDR3 runs 15 residues. Germline loops: CDR1 KGHSH, CDR2 LQKENI. J was trimmed by 3 bases and V by 3 bases; bases with no gene match: 5.

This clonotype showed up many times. This CDR3 is CASSLGAGGHNEQFF. The CDR3 DNA reads TGTGCCAGCAGCCTCGGGGCGGGAGGCCACAATGAGCAGTTCTTC. J is TRBJ2-1 and V is TRBV12-3 or TRBV12-4; 8 bases fit TRBD2. V dropped 6 bases and J dropped 5; count of bases not matched to a gene: 9. The CDR3 is made up of 15 amino acids.

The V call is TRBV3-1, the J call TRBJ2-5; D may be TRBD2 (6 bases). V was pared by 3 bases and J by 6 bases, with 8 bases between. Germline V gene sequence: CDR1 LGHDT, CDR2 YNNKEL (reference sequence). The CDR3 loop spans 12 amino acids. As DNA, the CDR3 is TGTGCCAGCAGCCAGGAGGGTAAGACCCAGTACTTC. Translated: CASSQEGKTQYF.

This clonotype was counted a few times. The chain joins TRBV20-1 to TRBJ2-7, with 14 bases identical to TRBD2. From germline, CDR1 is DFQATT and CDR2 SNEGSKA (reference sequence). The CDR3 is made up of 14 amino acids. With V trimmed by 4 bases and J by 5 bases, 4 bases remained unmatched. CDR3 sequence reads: CSATGTSGSHEQYF. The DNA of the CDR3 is TGCAGTGCTACGGGGACTAGCGGGAGTCACGAGCAGTACTTC.

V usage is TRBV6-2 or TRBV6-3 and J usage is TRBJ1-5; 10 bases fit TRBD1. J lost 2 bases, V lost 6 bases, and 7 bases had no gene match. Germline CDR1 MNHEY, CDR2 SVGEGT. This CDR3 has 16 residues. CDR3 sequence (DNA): TGTGCCAGCAGCCGGACAGGGGGAAGTGGCAATCAGCCCCAGCATTTT. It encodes CASSRTGGSGNQPQHF.

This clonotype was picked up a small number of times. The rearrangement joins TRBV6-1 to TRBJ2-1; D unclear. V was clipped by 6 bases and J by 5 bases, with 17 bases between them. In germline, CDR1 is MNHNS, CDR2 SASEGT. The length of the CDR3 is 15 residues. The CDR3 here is CASSLHPTRNNEQFF. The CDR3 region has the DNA TGTGCCAGCAGCCTACACCCCACCCGGAACAATGAGCAGTTCTTC.

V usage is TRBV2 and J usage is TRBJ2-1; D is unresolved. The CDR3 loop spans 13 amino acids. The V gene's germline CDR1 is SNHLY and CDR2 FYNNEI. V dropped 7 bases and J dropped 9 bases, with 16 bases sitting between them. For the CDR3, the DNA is TGTGCCAGCATCGGCAGGCGGAATTCTGAGCAGTTCTTC. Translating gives CASIGRRNSEQFF.

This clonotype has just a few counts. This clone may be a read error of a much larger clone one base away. CDR3 nucleotide sequence: TGTGCCAGCAGCCCAGGACCAGCGGGAAGGTACGAGCAGTACTTC. Amino acids: CASSPGPAGRYEQYF. The J gene is TRBJ2-7, the V gene TRBV11-2, with 7 bases matching TRBD2. The V gene's germline CDR1 is SGHAT and CDR2 FQNNGV. V lost 5 bases to trimming and J lost 4 bases; unmatched junction nucleotides: 11. The CDR3 extends over 15 amino acids.

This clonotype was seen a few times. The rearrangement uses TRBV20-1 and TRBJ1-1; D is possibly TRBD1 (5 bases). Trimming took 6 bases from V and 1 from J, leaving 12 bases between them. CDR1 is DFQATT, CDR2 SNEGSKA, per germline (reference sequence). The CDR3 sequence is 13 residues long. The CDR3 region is CSAARGTNTEAFF. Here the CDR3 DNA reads TGCAGTGCCGCCCGGGGGACGAACACTGAAGCTTTCTTT.